This TCR beta chain was retrieved from a study of T cell repertoires in cytomegalovirus infection. Notes on the study in general: The ex vivo response showed dominance by HLA-C-restricted CMV-specific TCR beta clonotypes.

This clonotype was detected many times. Antigen unknown. Each CDR3 protein is one row after TCRdb ran MiXCR on the reads. The sample consists of 350,000 to 500,000 distinct CDR3 sequences, 31% of them appearing once. V was pared by 0 bases and J by 2 bases, with 5 bases between. The length of the CDR3 is 14 residues. Germline CDR1 reads SGHVS; CDR2 reads FQNEAQ. V gene TRBV7-8 combines with J gene TRBJ1-5; no clear D gene. Sample: PBMCs. The sequence came from a human donor in good health (CMV status not recorded). Some clones in this sample may be carry-over from other donors' samples. The chain's CDR3 is CASSLAQGNQPQHF. The CDR3 bases are TGTGCCAGCAGCTTAGCGCAGGGCAATCAGCCCCAGCATTTT.